The rows below give T cell receptor beta chains drawn from one sample of a study of blood T cell repertoires in COVID-19. The table came from immunoSEQ multiplex PCR; TCRdb's copy has only in-frame clones and leaves some out. The sample holds 170,000 or so clones, approximately 89% seen once. The source material was PBMCs or T cells enriched from blood (not recorded which). The receptors stem from a man aged 35 to 55 who had recovered from COVID-19. The CDR3 runs from the conserved cysteine through the conserved F or W. The D gene is left open where the match is weak. Size is omitted from some rows. Given values are once, few, many or a class for expanded clones.

TRBJ2-3 few . TRBV18 TGTGCCAGCTCACCACGCAGGGGACGGCCAGATACGCAGTATTTT CASSPRRGRPDTQYF
TRBJ2-6 . . TRBV7-3 TGTGCCAGCAGCTTGAGAGGTACCTTCTCTGGGGCCAACGTCCTGACTTTC CASSLRGTFSGANVLTF
TRBJ1-1 . TRBD1 TRBV10-2 TGCGCCAGCAGTTCGACAGGGGTTGCTGAAGCTTTCTTT CASSSTGVAEAFF
TRBJ1-1 . TRBD1 TRBV5-5 TGTGCCAGCAGCTTGCGAATTCTGGACAGGGTGAACACTGAAGCTTTCTTT CASSLRILDRVNTEAFF
TRBJ2-5 once TRBD1 TRBV15 TGTGCCACCAGCAGAGACCGACAGGGGCCCTTACGAGAGACCCAGTACTTC CATSRDRQGPLRETQYF
TRBJ2-5 . . TRBV24-1 TGTGCCACCAGTGATGGACTAAGCCAAGAGACCCAGTACTTC CATSDGLSQETQYF
TRBJ1-1 . . TRBV5-1 TGCGCCAGCAATTCCCACCGTGAGTCCGAGGCAGCTTTCTTT CASNSHRESEAAFF
TRBJ2-7 few TRBD1 TRBV27 TGTGCCAGCAGTTTTCAGGGACAGTCCTACGAGCAGTACTTC CASSFQGQSYEQYF
TRBJ1-1 few TRBD1 TRBV6-5 TGTGCCAGCAGTTTAGACAGGGGAAACACTGAAGCTTTCTTT CASSLDRGNTEAFF
TRBJ2-7 few TRBD2 TRBV2 TGTGCCAGCAGTGTGGAAAGCGGGGACCTCGAGCAGTACTTC CASSVESGDLEQYF
TRBJ1-1 . . TRBV2 TGTGCCAGCAGTGAATCAGGGTTCGGCACTGAAGCTTTCTTT CASSESGFGTEAFF
TRBJ2-1 . . TRBV6-1 TGTGCCAGCAGTGAAGCGCTTCCAGGGGCGGAGTTGCAGTTCTTC CASSEALPGAELQFF
TRBJ1-1 . TRBD1 TRBV19 TGTGCCAGTAGTATATCGGGACAGACCAGCCTTCAAGGTCGTCTCTTT CASSISGQTSLQGRLF
TRBJ1-6 . . TRBV27 TGTGCCAGCAGCCAAAAGGGGTGGGGTTCACCCCTCCACTTT CASSQKGWGSPLHF
TRBJ1-2 . . TRBV28 TGTGCCAGCAGTTTACTCGGGGGCTATGGCTACACCTTC CASSLLGGYGYTF
TRBJ1-3 . TRBD1 TRBV18 TGTGCCAGCTCAAAAACCCAGGGGGAAATCTCTGGAAACACCATATATTTT CASSKTQGEISGNTIYF
TRBJ1-1 . . TRBV29-1 TGCAGCGTTCAGAGGCAGTCAGACACTGAAGCTTTCTTT CSVQRQSDTEAFF
TRBJ2-7 . . TRBV27 TGTGCCAGCAGTTTATCTTTCGGCAGCGCCTACGAGCAGTACTTC CASSLSFGSAYEQYF
TRBJ1-1 . TRBD1 TRBV4-2 TGTGCCAGCAGCCCCGGACAGGGAAGGGACACTGAAGCTTTCTTT CASSPGQGRDTEAFF
TRBJ2-5 . . TRBV11-2 TGTGCCAGCAGCTTAGGGGCAGGCCAAGAGACCCAGTACTTC CASSLGAGQETQYF